This T cell receptor (beta chain) is drawn from a study of blood T cell repertoires in COVID-19. Germline assignment: CDR1 SGHRS and CDR2 YFSETQ. V trimming: 4 bases; J trimming: 6 bases; junction bases outside the gene matches: 10. This CDR3 is built from 15 residues. The protocol was immunoSEQ multiplex PCR, while the TCRdb copy is restricted to in-frame clones and leaves out a portion. The sample records 200,000 to 300,000 clones, approximately 80% being singletons. This clone was detected only a few times. The chain has TRBV5-1 and TRBJ2-7; TRBD1 aligns across 10 bases. Material for sequencing was peripheral blood. The receptor was derived from a woman aged 70 to 79 with acute or convalescent COVID-19. The CDR3 sequence is CASSIRGQGFFEQYF. CDR3 nucleotide sequence: TGCGCCAGCAGCATAAGGGGACAGGGGTTCTTCGAGCAGTACTTC.